These 28 T cell receptor beta chains were all obtained from the same sample, sequenced in a study of T-cell reconstitution after alpha-beta-depleted transplantation in children. It was with unique molecular identifiers that the TCRbeta library was prepared. TCRdb reanalysed the PCR reads using MiXCR and keeps one entry per CDR3 protein. The profile covers hundreds of thousands of distinct CDR3 sequences, with about 14% appearing a single time and 3.5% to 4.5% taken by the ten largest. The material was PBMCs, obtained from the stem cell graft. The source of these receptors is a human donor who donated a stem cell graft to a child with Fanconi anemia.

This clonotype was counted at least ten times. The chain is built from TRBV5-5 and TRBJ2-6, with D hard to call. Germline V gene data show CDR1 as SGHKS and CDR2 as YYEKEE (reference sequence). The CDR3 sequence is 16 residues long. Trimming took 4 bases from V and 4 from J, leaving 15 bases between them. The CDR3 coding sequence is TGTGCCAGCAGCCCCCATGTGGGAACCGGGGCCAACGTCCTGACTTTC. This sequence encodes CASSPHVGTGANVLTF. Full variable domain (rest looked up from reference TRBV5-5 and TRBJ2-6): DAGVTQSPTHLIKTRGQQVTLRCSPISGHKSVSWYQQVLGQGPQFIFQYYEKEERGRGNFPDRFSARQFPNYSSELNVNALLLGDSALYLCASSPHVGTGANVLTFGAGSRLTVL.

The CDR3 DNA reads as TGCGCCAGCGGGCTTCAGGTTTCCTCTGGGGCCAACGTCCTGACTTTC. It yields the protein CASGLQVSSGANVLTF. The chain carries TRBV5-1 and TRBJ2-6, with unresolved D. Germline values: CDR1 SGHRS, CDR2 YFSETQ. The CDR3 is made up of 16 amino acids. V was trimmed by 7 bases and J by 0 bases, leaving 14 bases between them.

This clonotype was counted only a few times. This chain connects TRBV5-1 to TRBJ1-1; D gene uncertain. Deletions cut 3 bases from V and 8 bases from J, with 14 bases between. The CDR3 runs 13 residues. CDR1 and CDR2 (germline): SGHRS, YFSETQ. CDR3 region: CASSSIPTSEAFF. The CDR3 coding sequence is TGCGCCAGCAGCTCGATCCCAACCTCGGAAGCTTTCTTT. The whole variable domain, remainder taken from reference TRBV5-1 and TRBJ1-1, is KAGVTQTPRYLIKTRGQQVTLSCSPISGHRSVSWYQQTPGQGLQFLFEYFSETQRNKGNFPGRFSGRQFSNSRSEMNVSTLELGDSALYLCASSSIPTSEAFFGQGTRLTVV.

This clonotype was seen more than once but under ten times. The chain couples TRBV20-1 to TRBJ2-1, with 7 nucleotides matching TRBD2. Per the germline V gene, CDR1 is DFQATT and CDR2 is SNEGSKA (reference sequence). The CDR3 consists of 16 residues. J gave up 1 base and V 0 bases, and 6 bases lay outside the gene matches. In DNA form, the CDR3 reads TGCAGTGCTAGAGATCCGGGGCGGGGGTCCTACAATGAGCAGTTCTTC. Encoded protein: CSARDPGRGSYNEQFF.

This clonotype was seen at least ten times. The V call is TRBV4-1, the J call TRBJ2-1, with D perhaps matching TRBD1 (6 bases). CDR1 MGHRA and CDR2 YSYEKL come from the germline V gene. The CDR3 contains 16 residues. The ends were cut back, 0 bases at V and 4 bases at J, with 13 bases in the middle. For the CDR3, the DNA is TGCGCCAGCAGCCAAGATCGTAGGGGGACGTACAATGAGCAGTTCTTC. Translated, it gives CASSQDRRGTYNEQFF.

This chain links TRBV29-1 with TRBJ2-5; no definite D call. Germline assignment: CDR1 SQVTM and CDR2 ANQGSEA. The CDR3 spans 12 residues. V was shortened by 0 bases and J by 5 bases, with 7 bases between the two germline ends. CDR3 loop: CSVEDTGETQYF. The DNA of the CDR3 is TGCAGCGTTGAAGATACTGGGGAGACCCAGTACTTC.

In its sample, this clonotype was seen many times. V and J are TRBV5-1 and TRBJ2-1, with D possibly matching TRBD1 (6 bases). Germline V gene data show CDR1 as SGHRS and CDR2 as YFSETQ. CDR3 length equals 12 residues. V lost 0 bases, J lost 9 bases, and 7 bases lay in between. The CDR3 region has the DNA TGCGCCAGCAGCTTGGAAGGGGGTGAGCAGTTCTTC. The encoded protein is CASSLEGGEQFF.

This clonotype was seen a few times. V is TRBV7-8 and J is TRBJ1-1, with D unclear. Germline CDR1 is SGHVS and CDR2 is FQNEAQ. Trimming removed 5 bases from V and 2 bases from J, with 24 bases in between. The CDR3 sequence is 18 residues long. In DNA form, the CDR3 reads TGTGCCAGCAGCACCCGCCTTGGAGAATTGGGTTCTAACACTGAAGCTTTCTTT. Amino acid sequence: CASSTRLGELGSNTEAFF. The whole variable domain, remainder taken from reference TRBV7-8 and TRBJ1-1, is GAGVSQSPRYKVAKRGQDVALRCDPISGHVSLFWYQQALGQGPEFLTYFQNEAQLDKSGLPSDRFFAERPEGSVSTLKIQRTQQEDSAVYLCASSTRLGELGSNTEAFFGQGTRLTVV.

This clonotype was detected only a few times. The CDR3 region has the DNA TGCGCCAGCAGCCCCCGAGGTTTTAATGAAAAACTGTTTTTT. Its translation: CASSPRGFNEKLFF. The chain uses TRBV4-3 and TRBJ1-4; no firm D call. Trimming removed 4 bases at V and 4 bases at J, with 10 bases between. This CDR3 comprises 14 residues. Germline CDR1 and CDR2: LGHNA and YSLEER.

This clonotype has a handful of counts. This chain connects TRBV6-7 to TRBJ2-2; 8 nucleotides match TRBD1. TRBV6-7 is labeled an ORF, and its function is uncertain. Losses at the gene ends were 5 bases for V and 8 bases for J; bases not matched to a gene: 10. The CDR3 has 15 amino acids. The CDR3 region is CASSDEPQGAGELFF. CDR3 nucleotides: TGTGCCAGCAGTGATGAACCTCAGGGGGCTGGGGAGCTGTTTTTT.

This clonotype turned up a few times. This chain joins TRBV5-4 and TRBJ2-7, with D perhaps matching TRBD1 (6 bases). V shed 4 bases and J shed 3 bases, with 17 bases lying between them. Germline CDR1 is SGHNT and CDR2 is YYREEE (reference sequence). The CDR3 runs 15 residues. CDR3 region: CASSGTGRGVYEQYF. CDR3 in DNA: TGTGCCAGCAGCGGTACAGGGAGAGGAGTCTACGAGCAGTACTTC. Filled out from reference TRBV5-4 and TRBJ2-7, the complete variable domain reads ETGVTQSPTHLIKTRGQQVTLRCSSQSGHNTVSWYQQALGQGPQFIFQYYREEENGRGNFPPRFSGLQFPNYSSELNVNALELDDSALYLCASSGTGRGVYEQYFGPGTRLTVT.

CDR3 sequence reads: CSLIPTGKNTEAFF. As DNA, the CDR3 is TGCAGTCTTATCCCGACAGGCAAGAACACTGAAGCTTTCTTT. V gene TRBV20-1 combines with J gene TRBJ1-1; possible D gene TRBD1, 6 bases. V was clipped by 8 bases and J by 1 base, with 17 bases between them. The CDR3 loop spans 14 amino acids. Germline CDR1 DFQATT, CDR2 SNEGSKA (reference sequence).

The chain couples TRBV2 to TRBJ1-5; D may be TRBD1 (5 bases). The germline gives CDR1 SNHLY, CDR2 FYNNEI. The CDR3 sequence is 15 residues long. The V and J ends lost 6 bases and 5 bases respectively, with 17 bases between them. The chain's CDR3 is CASSREGQGDQPQHF. In DNA, the CDR3 is TGTGCCAGCAGCCGCGAAGGGCAAGGGGATCAGCCCCAGCATTTT. The variable domain in full, with the rest retrieved from reference TRBV2 and TRBJ1-5, is EPEVTQTPSHQVTQMGQEVILRCVPISNHLYFYWYRQILGQKVEFLVSFYNNEISEKSEIFDDQFSVERPDGSNFTLKIRSTKLEDSAMYFCASSREGQGDQPQHFGDGTRLSIL.

This chain links TRBV5-1 with TRBJ2-3; D is tentatively TRBD1 or TRBD2 (5 bases each). The V end lost 3 bases, the J end lost 4 bases, and 12 bases lay between the germline ends. This CDR3 is built from 14 residues. CDR1 and CDR2 (germline): SGHRS, YFSETQ. The CDR3 here is CASSSAGTSDTQYF. The DNA of the CDR3 is TGCGCCAGCAGCTCGGCTGGGACCTCAGATACGCAGTATTTT. Full variable domain (remainder filled in from reference TRBV5-1 and TRBJ2-3): KAGVTQTPRYLIKTRGQQVTLSCSPISGHRSVSWYQQTPGQGLQFLFEYFSETQRNKGNFPGRFSGRQFSNSRSEMNVSTLELGDSALYLCASSSAGTSDTQYFGPGTRLTVL.

This rearrangement joins TRBV5-1 to TRBJ1-2; D may be TRBD1 (5 bases). This CDR3 has 16 amino acids. Trimming cost V 0 bases and J 4 bases, with 16 bases left between them. From germline, CDR1 is SGHRS and CDR2 YFSETQ. CDR3 sequence: CASSLGAGGGSYGYTF. The CDR3 nucleotides are TGCGCCAGCAGCTTGGGGGCCGGTGGGGGAAGCTATGGCTACACCTTC.

This clonotype was seen only a few times. The chain joins TRBV6-5 to TRBJ2-5; the D is unclear. The CDR3 loop spans 17 amino acids. V lost 0 bases, J lost 1 base, and 15 bases lay in between. Per the germline V gene, CDR1 is MNHEY and CDR2 is SVGAGI. This chain's CDR3 is CASSYSSIQTAQETQYF. In DNA form, the CDR3 reads TGTGCCAGCAGTTACTCTAGTATTCAAACCGCCCAAGAGACCCAGTACTTC.

This clonotype was observed at least ten times. The chain is built from TRBV7-9 and TRBJ1-1; 8 bases map to TRBD1. The CDR3 is 14 residues long. V was pared by 4 bases and J by 7 bases, with 8 bases of the junction left unmatched. Per germline, CDR1 SEHNR and CDR2 FQNEAQ (reference sequence). CDR3 sequence reads: CASSSTGGEDEAFF. CDR3 sequence (DNA): TGTGCCAGCAGCTCCACAGGGGGAGAGGATGAAGCTTTCTTT. The whole variable domain, filled in from reference TRBV7-9 and TRBJ1-1, reads DTGVSQNPRHKITKRGQNVTFRCDPISEHNRLYWYRQTLGQGPEFLTYFQNEAQLEKSRLLSDRFSAERPKGSFSTLEIQRTEQGDSAMYLCASSSTGGEDEAFFGQGTRLTVV.

This clonotype has more than one count but fewer than ten. The J gene is TRBJ1-3, the V gene TRBV15, with D perhaps TRBD1 (5 bases). The V end was cut by 0 bases, the J end by 3 bases, with 9 bases between. Germline V CDR1 and CDR2: LNHNV, YYDKDF (reference sequence). The length of the CDR3 is 15 residues. CDR3 DNA: TGTGCCACCAGCAGAGATGGGGCAAATGGAAACACCATATATTTT. This encodes CATSRDGANGNTIYF.

This clonotype has only a few counts. This sequence joins TRBV5-1 and TRBJ2-1; 7 nucleotides agree with TRBD1. Germline loops: CDR1 SGHRS, CDR2 YFSETQ. V shed 5 bases, J shed 5 bases, and the junction held 10 bases outside the gene matches. The CDR3 extends over 15 amino acids. Written as DNA, the CDR3 is TGCGCCAGCAGTAAGGGTGACAGGGCCAACAATGAGCAGTTCTTC. Protein: CASSKGDRANNEQFF.

The chain carries TRBV4-1 and TRBJ1-3; 7 bases align to TRBD1. Germline CDR1 is MGHRA and CDR2 is YSYEKL. Trimming took 1 base from V and 0 from J; bases not matched to a gene: 12. The CDR3 sequence is 19 residues long. In DNA, the CDR3 is TGCGCCAGCAGCCAAGTGGTGACAGGGCTTATTATCTCTGGAAACACCATATATTTT. Translating it yields CASSQVVTGLIISGNTIYF.

The chain joins TRBV25-1 to TRBJ2-1, with unresolved D. V was clipped by 4 bases and J by 10 bases, with 17 bases between them. This CDR3 has 14 amino acids. Germline CDR1 MGHDK, CDR2 SYGVNS. Here the CDR3 reads CASSGIGLVAEQFF. CDR3 DNA sequence: TGTGCCAGCAGTGGGATAGGTTTGGTGGCGGAGCAGTTCTTC.

The genes are TRBV3-1 and TRBJ2-7, with D perhaps TRBD2 (6 bases). V gave up 1 base and J gave up 4 bases, with 14 bases separating them. The length of the CDR3 is 15 residues. Germline CDR1 and CDR2: LGHDT and YNNKEL (reference sequence). The CDR3 bases are TGTGCCAGCAGCCAAGGTGTCGGGGGAGGTTACGAGCAGTACTTC. This gives the protein CASSQGVGGGYEQYF.

The chain uses TRBV7-2 and TRBJ1-4; D not resolved. The length of the CDR3 is 14 residues. The V end lost 4 bases, the J end lost 5 bases, and 11 bases lay between the germline ends. Germline V gives CDR1 SGHTA, CDR2 FQGNSA. Here the CDR3 reads CASSSVAMNEKLFF. The CDR3 DNA reads as TGTGCCAGCAGCTCGGTGGCGATGAATGAAAAACTGTTTTTT.

This clonotype appeared many times. This sequence joins TRBV7-9 and TRBJ1-1; D is undetermined. The CDR3 consists of 14 residues. Per germline, CDR1 SEHNR and CDR2 FQNEAQ (reference sequence). Trimming removed 1 base at V and 4 bases at J, with 10 bases between. The CDR3 nucleotides are TGTGCCAGCAGCTTAGAAACCCGGGGCACTGAAGCTTTCTTT. It yields the protein CASSLETRGTEAFF. The whole variable domain, filled in from reference TRBV7-9 and TRBJ1-1, reads DTGVSQNPRHKITKRGQNVTFRCDPISEHNRLYWYRQTLGQGPEFLTYFQNEAQLEKSRLLSDRFSAERPKGSFSTLEIQRTEQGDSAMYLCASSLETRGTEAFFGQGTRLTVV.

The chain recombines TRBV20-1 with TRBJ2-2, with D perhaps TRBD1 or TRBD2 (5 bases each). The V gene lost 6 bases and the J gene lost 4 bases, with 15 bases spanning the gap. Germline V gene lookup returns CDR1 DFQATT and CDR2 SNEGSKA (reference sequence). The CDR3 spans 14 residues. The CDR3 nucleotides are TGCAGTGCCCCCGGGGACGGGTTCACCGGGGAGCTGTTTTTT. It yields the protein CSAPGDGFTGELFF.

This clonotype has a count of ten or more. This CDR3 reads CASRTVNTGELFF. In DNA, the CDR3 is TGCGCCAGCAGGACGGTTAACACCGGGGAGCTGTTTTTT. This chain connects TRBV5-1 to TRBJ2-2; no reliable D call. V was cut by 5 bases and J by 2 bases, with 7 bases left in between. In germline, CDR1 is SGHRS, CDR2 YFSETQ. CDR3 size: 13 residues.

This clonotype was found many times. This chain connects TRBV4-2 to TRBJ1-1; 8 nucleotides line up with TRBD1. V lost 4 bases, J lost 1 base, and 8 bases stayed unmatched. The germline CDR1 and CDR2 sequences are LGHNA and YNFKEQ. This CDR3 has 16 residues. This CDR3 reads CASSLPRDRKNTEAFF. CDR3 coding DNA: TGTGCCAGCAGCCTACCCCGGGACAGGAAGAACACTGAAGCTTTCTTT.

CDR3 loop: CASSQVLASPEAFF. In DNA, the CDR3 is TGTGCCAGCAGCCAAGTTCTCGCGAGCCCTGAAGCTTTCTTT. The chain has TRBV3-1 and TRBJ1-1; D not resolved. This CDR3 spans 14 amino acids. CDR1 LGHDT and CDR2 YNNKEL come from the germline V gene (reference sequence). The V and J ends lost 1 base and 6 bases respectively, with 12 bases between them.